The text below deals with one T cell receptor beta chain. This entry belongs to a study of T-cell reconstitution after alpha-beta-depleted transplantation in children. Construction of the TCRbeta library involved unique molecular identifiers. TCRdb independently ran MiXCR on the PCR reads; one entry per CDR3 protein. The repertoire consists of 150,000 to 200,000 distinct CDR3 sequences, with more than 14% occurring once and the leading ten covering around 13%. The sample was PBMCs from the stem cell graft donor, taken from the stem cell graft. This receptor was obtained from a human donor who donated a stem cell graft to a child with acute lymphoblastic leukemia.

The CDR3 DNA is TGTGCCAGCTCACCCTATTCGGGACAGTTGAACACTGAAGCTTTCTTT. Amino acids: CASSPYSGQLNTEAFF. V gene TRBV18 combines with J gene TRBJ1-1; 7 positions match TRBD1. V dropped 3 bases and J dropped 0; count of bases not matched to a gene: 7. CDR1 is KGHSH, CDR2 LQKENI, per germline. This CDR3 is 16 amino acids long.